Following are 20 T cell receptor beta chains from one sample sequenced in a study of blood T cell repertoires in COVID-19. Profiling relied on immunoSEQ multiplex PCR, and the TCRdb table lists in-frame clones only, not all of them. This table has about 290,000 clones, roughly 91% appearing once. Sample: peripheral blood. These TCRs come from a woman younger than 45 with COVID-19, enrolled during active disease.

The chain has TRBV12-3 or TRBV12-4 and TRBJ2-2, with D unresolved. This CDR3 has 12 residues. V was clipped by 3 bases and J by 7 bases, with 6 bases between them. The CDR3 region has the DNA TGTGCCAGCAGTTTCCCCGGCGGGGAGCTGTTTTTT. This sequence encodes CASSFPGGELFF.

The chain carries TRBV5-6 and TRBJ1-2; 7 bases map to TRBD1. V shed 5 bases, J shed 4 bases, and the junction held 8 bases outside the gene matches. Germline CDR1 reads SGHDT; CDR2 reads YYEEEE. The CDR3 consists of 14 residues. In nucleotides, the CDR3 is TGTGCCAGCAGGCGACAGGGAACAATCTATGGCTACACCTTC. Protein: CASRRQGTIYGYTF. Full variable domain (missing parts from reference TRBV5-6 and TRBJ1-2): DAGVTQSPTHLIKTRGQQVTLRCSPKSGHDTVSWYQQALGQGPQFIFQYYEEEERQRGNFPDRFSGHQFPNYSSELNVNALLLGDSALYLCASRRQGTIYGYTFGSGTRLTVV.

V and J are TRBV3-1 (or the pseudogene TRBV3-2) and TRBJ2-1; TRBD1 matches 10 bases. Germline CDR1 reads LGHDT; CDR2 reads YNNKEL (reference sequence). The CDR3 is 15 residues long. With V trimmed by 1 base and J by 5 bases, 2 bases remained unmatched. The CDR3, as DNA: TGTGCCAGCAGCCAAGGGGGGACAGGGGACAATGAGCAGTTCTTC. It specifies CASSQGGTGDNEQFF.

CDR3 bases: TGCGCCAGCAGCTTGTCAGGGGGCAACTATGGCTACACCTTC. Translated, it gives CASSLSGGNYGYTF. The V gene is TRBV5-1, the J gene TRBJ1-2; TRBD1 aligns across 8 bases. The V gene end was trimmed by 1 base and the J gene end by 2 bases; junction bases not matched to a gene: 1. Germline assignment: CDR1 SGHRS and CDR2 YFSETQ. The CDR3 is 14 amino acids.

The chain recombines TRBV6-5 with TRBJ2-7, with 9 bases identical to TRBD1. The germline V gene encodes CDR1 MNHEY and CDR2 SVGAGI. This CDR3 region has 15 residues. J was trimmed by 2 bases and V by 2 bases; bases with no gene match: 4. The chain's CDR3 is CASSYGQGLAYEQYF. The CDR3 coding sequence is TGTGCCAGCAGTTACGGACAGGGGTTGGCCTACGAGCAGTACTTC.

The gene calls are TRBV4-1 and TRBJ2-5; 10 bases fit TRBD2. V shed 2 bases and J 7 bases; nucleotides not matched to a gene: 22. Per germline, CDR1 MGHRA and CDR2 YSYEKL. The length of the CDR3 is 20 residues. The CDR3 protein is CASSQFPSGGRRLSRGTQYF. The CDR3 DNA sequence: TGCGCCAGCAGCCAATTCCCTAGCGGGGGCCGACGTTTATCTCGCGGGACCCAGTACTTC.

In its sample, this clone was seen once. V and J are TRBV5-5 and TRBJ2-5, with TRBD1 as a possible D gene (6 bases). Looked up from germline, CDR1 is SGHKS and CDR2 is YYEKEE (reference sequence). This CDR3 has 15 residues. Trimming cost V 4 bases and J 5 bases, with 18 bases left between them. The CDR3: CASSPWDIPTETQYF. The CDR3 DNA sequence: TGTGCCAGCAGCCCTTGGGACATCCCAACGGAGACCCAGTACTTC.

The sample holds a few counts of this clone. The rearrangement uses TRBV28 and TRBJ1-3, with 8 nucleotides matching TRBD1. The ends lost 6 bases at V and 1 base at J; junction bases unmatched: 5. In germline, CDR1 is MDHEN, CDR2 SYDVKM. CDR3 size: 15 residues. For the CDR3, the DNA is TGTGCCAGCAGCTCAGGGGGCATTTCTGGAAACACCATATATTTT. This gives the protein CASSSGGISGNTIYF.

This rearrangement joins TRBV27 to TRBJ2-7; D not certain. Per germline, CDR1 MNHEY and CDR2 SMNVEV (reference sequence). This CDR3 is built from 12 residues. V was shortened by 3 bases and J by 4 bases, with 7 bases between the two germline ends. The CDR3 sequence is CASSFPRYEQYF. CDR3 in DNA: TGTGCCAGCAGTTTCCCCCGGTACGAGCAGTACTTC.

The chain has TRBV27 and TRBJ1-5; TRBD1 aligns across 7 bases. Germline CDR1 reads MNHEY; CDR2 reads SMNVEV (reference sequence). The CDR3 loop spans 14 amino acids. The J segment lost 5 bases and the V segment lost 4 bases, leaving 5 bases of the junction unmatched. The CDR3 sequence is CASSSGRGDQPQHF. The CDR3 nucleotides are TGTGCCAGCAGTTCCGGCAGGGGGGATCAGCCCCAGCATTTT.

J is TRBJ2-2 and V is TRBV6-6, with TRBD1 matching over 9 bases. V gave up 5 bases and J gave up 2 bases; unmatched junction bases: 3. The CDR3 runs to 15 residues. Germline-derived CDR1 and CDR2 are MNHNY and SVGAGI (reference sequence). Written as DNA, the CDR3 is TGTGCCAGCAGTACGGGACAGGGAAACACCGGGGAGCTGTTTTTT. Translated, it gives CASSTGQGNTGELFF.

This chain uses TRBV6-5 with TRBJ2-7; 8 positions match TRBD2. The CDR3 is 15 residues long. CDR1 and CDR2 from the germline V gene are MNHEY and SVGAGI. Trimming at V came to 6 bases and at J to 4 bases, leaving 11 bases not matched to a gene. CDR3 residues: CASSHLSGSEYEQYF. CDR3 in DNA: TGTGCCAGCAGCCACTTAAGCGGGAGCGAATACGAGCAGTACTTC.

The genes are TRBV12-5 and TRBJ2-2; the match to TRBD2 covers 9 bases. V lost 5 bases and J lost 2; bases outside the gene matches: 6. Germline V gene lookup returns CDR1 LGHNT and CDR2 FRNRAP. The length of the CDR3 is 16 residues. CDR3 nucleotides: TGTGCTAGTGGTAACGAGCGGGGGGTTAACACCGGGGAGCTGTTTTTT. Translation gives CASGNERGVNTGELFF.

Points on this clone: The same CDR3 is also encoded by other DNA sequences in this sample. Written as DNA, the CDR3 is TGTGCCAGCAGCTCGACAGGGGGCTTTGGCTACACCTTC. This sequence encodes CASSSTGGFGYTF. The chain uses TRBV7-9 and TRBJ1-2; 10 bases line up with TRBD1. Germline-derived CDR1 and CDR2 are SEHNR and FQNEAQ (reference sequence). The CDR3 extends over 13 amino acids. The junction had 3 bases not matched to a gene; V was cut back by 4 bases and J by 7 bases. Combining the CDR3 with reference TRBV7-9 and TRBJ1-2 gives the whole variable domain DTGVSQNPRHKITKRGQNVTFRCDPISEHNRLYWYRQTLGQGPEFLTYFQNEAQLEKSRLLSDRFSAERPKGSFSTLEIQRTEQGDSAMYLCASSSTGGFGYTFGSGTRLTVV.

V gene TRBV2 combines with J gene TRBJ2-2; 12 bases line up with TRBD1. Germline trimming cut 7 bases from V and 6 bases from J; bases unmatched to any gene: 6. CDR1 and CDR2 from the germline V gene are SNHLY and FYNNEI. This CDR3 has 15 amino acids. This CDR3 reads CASTRGQGASGELFF. As DNA, the CDR3 is TGTGCCAGCACTCGGGGACAGGGGGCCTCCGGGGAGCTGTTTTTT.

This chain links TRBV5-4 with TRBJ2-2, with 16 bases identical to TRBD2. CDR1 SGHNT and CDR2 YYREEE come from the germline V gene (reference sequence). This CDR3 region has 19 residues. V dropped 4 bases and J dropped 1; count of bases not matched to a gene: 7. CDR3 in amino acids: CASSRGTSGGAENTGELFF. Here the CDR3 DNA reads TGTGCCAGCAGCCGAGGGACTAGCGGGGGGGCCGAGAACACCGGGGAGCTGTTTTTT.

This clone has more than one count but fewer than ten. This chain connects TRBV3-1 (or the pseudogene TRBV3-2) to TRBJ2-1; a possible D gene is TRBD2 (6 bases). Germline V CDR1 and CDR2: LGHDT, YNNKEL (reference sequence). The CDR3 length is 18 residues. The ends were cut back, 4 bases at V and 6 bases at J, with 25 bases in the middle. The CDR3 DNA follows: TGTGCCAGCAGCCCTTTTCGGGTTCTTAGCGGTACGGCCAATGAGCAGTTCTTC. It codes for CASSPFRVLSGTANEQFF.

The genes are TRBV7-8 and TRBJ1-3; TRBD1 matches at 7 bases. Germline V lookup: CDR1 SGHVS, CDR2 FQNEAQ. The CDR3 has 14 residues. V was pared by 5 bases and J by 9 bases, with 10 bases of the junction left unmatched. In nucleotides, the CDR3 is TGTGCCAGCAGCATAGGGACAGCCTCGTTCACCATATATTTT. This encodes CASSIGTASFTIYF.

The CDR3 nucleotides are TGCGCCAGCAGTGGTGTAAGGGGGACCGAGCTGTTTTTT. This sequence encodes CASSGVRGTELFF. This sequence joins TRBV10-2 and TRBJ2-2, with a tentative D call TRBD1 (6 bases). Per germline, CDR1 WSHSY and CDR2 SAAADI. The CDR3 runs to 13 residues. The ends were cut back, 4 bases at V and 11 bases at J, with 14 bases in the middle.

This chain joins TRBV5-4 and TRBJ1-4; D uncertain. Trimming shortened V by 3 bases and J by 0 bases, and 9 bases separated the two germline ends. The germline V gene encodes CDR1 SGHNT and CDR2 YYREEE (reference sequence). The length of the CDR3 is 15 residues. CDR3 in amino acids: CASSSSSATNEKLFF. The CDR3 DNA reads as TGTGCCAGCAGCTCTTCGAGCGCAACTAATGAAAAACTGTTTTTT. Together with reference TRBV5-4 and TRBJ1-4, the CDR3 gives the full variable domain: ETGVTQSPTHLIKTRGQQVTLRCSSQSGHNTVSWYQQALGQGPQFIFQYYREEENGRGNFPPRFSGLQFPNYSSELNVNALELDDSALYLCASSSSSATNEKLFFGSGTQLSVL.